Below, one TCR beta chain is given with its context. This sample stems from a study of blood T cell repertoires in COVID-19. Study-wide background: PBMCs, B-cell-depleted T cells, or T cells provided the cDNA or gDNA that made up the material.

V lost 6 bases and J lost 3; bases outside the gene matches: 9. The CDR3 is 15 residues long. The germline V gene encodes CDR1 MNHEY and CDR2 SMNVEV (reference sequence). The data were produced by immunoSEQ multiplex PCR, yet TCRdb's version contains in-frame clones alone and is incomplete. The table lists about 300,000 clones, about 83% of them singletons, with approximately 9% in the top ten. The rearrangement joins TRBV27 to TRBJ1-2; 8 nucleotides line up with TRBD1. Input material: peripheral blood. The TCR originated in a woman aged 50 to 60 who had recovered from COVID-19. The CDR3 nucleotides read TGTGCCAGCAGAGTGGGTTCAGGGGGCTACTATGGCTACACCTTC. Amino acid sequence: CASRVGSGGYYGYTF.